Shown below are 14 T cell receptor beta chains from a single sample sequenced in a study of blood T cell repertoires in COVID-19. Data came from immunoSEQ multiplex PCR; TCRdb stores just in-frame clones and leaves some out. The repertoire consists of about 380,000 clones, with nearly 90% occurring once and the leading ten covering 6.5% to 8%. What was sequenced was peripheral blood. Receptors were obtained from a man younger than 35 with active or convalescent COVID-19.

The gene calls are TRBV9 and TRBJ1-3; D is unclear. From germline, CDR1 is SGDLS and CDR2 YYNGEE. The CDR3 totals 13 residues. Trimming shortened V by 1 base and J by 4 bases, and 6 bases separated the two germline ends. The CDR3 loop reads CASSVPPGNTIYF. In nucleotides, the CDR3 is TGTGCCAGCAGCGTACCCCCAGGAAACACCATATATTTT.

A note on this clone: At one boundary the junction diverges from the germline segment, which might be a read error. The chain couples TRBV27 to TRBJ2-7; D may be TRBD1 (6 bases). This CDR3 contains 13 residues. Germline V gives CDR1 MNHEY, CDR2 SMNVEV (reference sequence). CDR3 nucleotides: TGTGCCAGCAGTTTAGACAGGCGCTACGCGCAGTACTTC. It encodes CASSLDRRYAQYF.

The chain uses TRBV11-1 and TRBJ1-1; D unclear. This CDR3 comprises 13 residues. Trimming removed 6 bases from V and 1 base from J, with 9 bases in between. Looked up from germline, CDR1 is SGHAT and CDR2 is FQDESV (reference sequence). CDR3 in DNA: TGTGCCAGCAGTTATCCAGGGAACACTGAAGCTTTCTTT. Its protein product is CASSYPGNTEAFF.

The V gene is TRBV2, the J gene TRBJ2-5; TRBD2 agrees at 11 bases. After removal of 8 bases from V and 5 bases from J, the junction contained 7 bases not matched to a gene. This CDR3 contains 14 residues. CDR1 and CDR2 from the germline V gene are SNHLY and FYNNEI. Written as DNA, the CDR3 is TGTGCCAGCCTAGCGGGAGGAGTTTGGGAGACCCAGTACTTC. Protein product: CASLAGGVWETQYF.

The CDR3 DNA reads TGCGCCAGCAGCATAGCGGTATCCTCCTACGAGCAGTACTTC. Protein: CASSIAVSSYEQYF. This chain uses TRBV4-3 with TRBJ2-7, with D possibly matching TRBD2 (6 bases). V was pared by 5 bases and J by 0 bases, with 11 bases between. Looked up from germline, CDR1 is LGHNA and CDR2 is YSLEER. The CDR3 covers 14 residues.

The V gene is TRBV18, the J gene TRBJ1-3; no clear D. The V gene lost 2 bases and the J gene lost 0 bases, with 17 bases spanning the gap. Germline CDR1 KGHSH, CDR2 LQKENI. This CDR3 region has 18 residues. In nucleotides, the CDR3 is TGTGCCAGCTCACCAGCAGGATTCATCTCCTACTCTGGAAACACCATATATTTT. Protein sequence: CASSPAGFISYSGNTIYF.

The CDR3 protein is CASSSGTGDYNEQFF. CDR3 nucleotide sequence: TGTGCCAGCTCCTCCGGGACAGGGGACTACAATGAGCAGTTCTTC. V usage is TRBV18 and J usage is TRBJ2-1, with 10 bases fitting TRBD1. The junction had 5 bases not matched to a gene; V was cut back by 6 bases and J by 3 bases. The germline V gene encodes CDR1 KGHSH and CDR2 LQKENI. CDR3 length: 15 residues.

CDR3 sequence reads: CASSRQGSSGNTIYF. The CDR3 DNA reads TGTGCCAGCAGCCGGCAGGGTAGTAGTGGAAACACCATATATTTT. The gene calls are TRBV3-1 (or the pseudogene TRBV3-2) and TRBJ1-3, with D possibly TRBD1 on 5 matching bases. V dropped 4 bases and J dropped 3 bases, with 13 bases sitting between them. The CDR3 is 15 residues long. The germline gives CDR1 LGHDT, CDR2 YNNKEL (reference sequence).

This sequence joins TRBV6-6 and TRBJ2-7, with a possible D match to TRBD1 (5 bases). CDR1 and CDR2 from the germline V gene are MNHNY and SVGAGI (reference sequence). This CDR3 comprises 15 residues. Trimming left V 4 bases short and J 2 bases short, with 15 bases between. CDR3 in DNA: TGTGCCAGCAGTTCGGACAACCTACCCCCCTACGAGCAGTACTTC. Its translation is CASSSDNLPPYEQYF.

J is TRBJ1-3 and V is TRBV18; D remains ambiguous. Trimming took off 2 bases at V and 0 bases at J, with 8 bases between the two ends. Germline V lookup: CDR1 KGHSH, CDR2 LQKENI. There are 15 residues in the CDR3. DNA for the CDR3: TGTGCCAGCTCACCAGATAGGAGCTCTGGAAACACCATATATTTT. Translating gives CASSPDRSSGNTIYF.

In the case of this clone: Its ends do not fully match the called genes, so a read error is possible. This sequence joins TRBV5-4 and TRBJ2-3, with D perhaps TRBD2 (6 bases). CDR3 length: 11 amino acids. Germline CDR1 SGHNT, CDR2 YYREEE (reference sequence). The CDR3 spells CASSFVQRAYF. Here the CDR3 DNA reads TGTGCCAGCAGCTTTGTCCAGCGGGCCTACTTT.

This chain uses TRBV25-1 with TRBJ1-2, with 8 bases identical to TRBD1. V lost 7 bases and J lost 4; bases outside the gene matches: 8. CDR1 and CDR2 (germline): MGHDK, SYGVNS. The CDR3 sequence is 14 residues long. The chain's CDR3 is CASKSTGVGYGYTF. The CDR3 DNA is TGTGCCAGCAAATCGACAGGGGTTGGCTATGGCTACACCTTC.

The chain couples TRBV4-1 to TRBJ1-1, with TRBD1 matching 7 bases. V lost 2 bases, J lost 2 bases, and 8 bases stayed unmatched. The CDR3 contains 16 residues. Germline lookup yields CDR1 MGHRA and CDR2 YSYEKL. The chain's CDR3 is CASSQREDRLNTEAFF. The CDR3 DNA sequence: TGCGCCAGCAGCCAAAGGGAGGACAGGTTAAACACTGAAGCTTTCTTT.

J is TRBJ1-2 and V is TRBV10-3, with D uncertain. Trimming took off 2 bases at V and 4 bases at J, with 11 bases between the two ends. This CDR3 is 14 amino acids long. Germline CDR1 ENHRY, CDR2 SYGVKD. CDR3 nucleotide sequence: TGTGCCATCAGTGAGAGAGGCACGAGCTATGGCTACACCTTC. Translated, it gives CAISERGTSYGYTF.